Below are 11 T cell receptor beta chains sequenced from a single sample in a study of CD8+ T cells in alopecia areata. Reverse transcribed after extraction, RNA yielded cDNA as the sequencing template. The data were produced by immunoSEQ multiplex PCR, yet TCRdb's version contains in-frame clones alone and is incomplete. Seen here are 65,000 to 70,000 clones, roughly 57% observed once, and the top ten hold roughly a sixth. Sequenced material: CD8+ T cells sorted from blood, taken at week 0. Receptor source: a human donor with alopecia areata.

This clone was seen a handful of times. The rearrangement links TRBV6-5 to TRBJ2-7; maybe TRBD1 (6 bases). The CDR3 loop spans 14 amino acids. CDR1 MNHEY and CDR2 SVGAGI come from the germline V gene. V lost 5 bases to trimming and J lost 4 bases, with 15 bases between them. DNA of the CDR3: TGTGCCAGCAGTCTCACAGGGTTCGGGTACGAGCAGTACTTC. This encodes CASSLTGFGYEQYF.

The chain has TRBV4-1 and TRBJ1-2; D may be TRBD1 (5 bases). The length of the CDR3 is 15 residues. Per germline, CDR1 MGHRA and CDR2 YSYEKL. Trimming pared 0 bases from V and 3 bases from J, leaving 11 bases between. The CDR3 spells CASSQEQAQHYGYTF. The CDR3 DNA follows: TGCGCCAGCAGCCAAGAACAGGCTCAACACTATGGCTACACCTTC.

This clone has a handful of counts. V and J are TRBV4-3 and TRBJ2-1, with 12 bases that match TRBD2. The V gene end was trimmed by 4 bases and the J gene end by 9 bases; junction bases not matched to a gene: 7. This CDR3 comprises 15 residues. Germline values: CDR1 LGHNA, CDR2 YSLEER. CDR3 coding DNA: TGCGCCAGCAGCCTTTCTAGCGGGGGGGCGCCTGAGCAGTTCTTC. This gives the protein CASSLSSGGAPEQFF.

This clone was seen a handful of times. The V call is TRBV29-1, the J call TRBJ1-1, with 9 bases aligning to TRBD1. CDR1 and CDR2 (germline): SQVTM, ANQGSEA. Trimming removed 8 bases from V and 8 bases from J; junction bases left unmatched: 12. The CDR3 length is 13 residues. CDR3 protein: CSIRGDRDQEAFF. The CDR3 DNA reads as TGCAGCATAAGGGGGGACAGGGATCAGGAAGCTTTCTTT.

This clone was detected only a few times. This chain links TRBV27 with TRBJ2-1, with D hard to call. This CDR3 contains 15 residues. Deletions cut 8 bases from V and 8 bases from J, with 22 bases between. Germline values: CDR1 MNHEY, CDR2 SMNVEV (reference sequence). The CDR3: CASHQAGLLLDEQFF. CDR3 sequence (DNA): TGTGCCAGCCACCAGGCAGGCCTTCTTTTGGATGAGCAGTTCTTC.

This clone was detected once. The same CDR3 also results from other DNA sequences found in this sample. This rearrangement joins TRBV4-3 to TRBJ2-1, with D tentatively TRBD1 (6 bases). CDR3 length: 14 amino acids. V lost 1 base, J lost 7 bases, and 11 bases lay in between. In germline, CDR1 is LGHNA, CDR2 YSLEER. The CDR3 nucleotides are TGCGCCAGCAGCCAAGGTCAGGGGTGGAATGAGCAGTTCTTC. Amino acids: CASSQGQGWNEQFF.

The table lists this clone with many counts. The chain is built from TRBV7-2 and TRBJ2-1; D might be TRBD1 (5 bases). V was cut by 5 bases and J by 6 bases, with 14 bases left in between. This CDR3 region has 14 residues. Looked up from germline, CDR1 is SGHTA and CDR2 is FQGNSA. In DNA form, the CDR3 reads TGTGCCAGCAGCCTACTACTGACAGCCAATGAGCAGTTCTTC. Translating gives CASSLLLTANEQFF.

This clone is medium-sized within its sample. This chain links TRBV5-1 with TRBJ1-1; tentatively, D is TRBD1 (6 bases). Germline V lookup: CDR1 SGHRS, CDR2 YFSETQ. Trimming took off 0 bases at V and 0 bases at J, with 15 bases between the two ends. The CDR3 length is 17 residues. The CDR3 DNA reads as TGCGCCAGCAGCTTGGTTGGCGGGGGCCCTCTGAACACTGAAGCTTTCTTT. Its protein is CASSLVGGGPLNTEAFF. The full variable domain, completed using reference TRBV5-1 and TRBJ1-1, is KAGVTQTPRYLIKTRGQQVTLSCSPISGHRSVSWYQQTPGQGLQFLFEYFSETQRNKGNFPGRFSGRQFSNSRSEMNVSTLELGDSALYLCASSLVGGGPLNTEAFFGQGTRLTVV.

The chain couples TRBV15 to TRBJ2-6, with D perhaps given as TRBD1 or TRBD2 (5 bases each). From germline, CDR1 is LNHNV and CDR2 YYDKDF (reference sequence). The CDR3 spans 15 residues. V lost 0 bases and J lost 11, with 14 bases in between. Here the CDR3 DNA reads TGTGCCACCAGCAGAGATCGAGGGGACGCACACGTCCTGACTTTC. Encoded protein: CATSRDRGDAHVLTF. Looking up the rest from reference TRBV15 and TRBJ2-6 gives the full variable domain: DAMVIQNPRYQVTQFGKPVTLSCSQTLNHNVMYWYQQKSSQAPKLLFHYYDKDFNNEADTPDNFQSRRPNTSFCFLDIRSPGLGDTAMYLCATSRDRGDAHVLTFGAGSRLTVL.

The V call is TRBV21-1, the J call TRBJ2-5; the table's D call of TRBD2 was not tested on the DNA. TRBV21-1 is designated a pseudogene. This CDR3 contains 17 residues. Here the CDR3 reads CASRTGLAGGPPETQYF. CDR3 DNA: TGTGCCAGCAGGACCGGACTAGCGGGAGGGCCTCCCGAGACCCAGTACTTC.

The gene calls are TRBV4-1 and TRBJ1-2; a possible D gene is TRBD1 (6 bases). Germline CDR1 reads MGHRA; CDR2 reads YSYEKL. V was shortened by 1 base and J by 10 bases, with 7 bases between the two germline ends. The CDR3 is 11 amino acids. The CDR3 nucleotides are TGCGCCAGCAGCCAAGGACAGGACTACACCTTC. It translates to CASSQGQDYTF.